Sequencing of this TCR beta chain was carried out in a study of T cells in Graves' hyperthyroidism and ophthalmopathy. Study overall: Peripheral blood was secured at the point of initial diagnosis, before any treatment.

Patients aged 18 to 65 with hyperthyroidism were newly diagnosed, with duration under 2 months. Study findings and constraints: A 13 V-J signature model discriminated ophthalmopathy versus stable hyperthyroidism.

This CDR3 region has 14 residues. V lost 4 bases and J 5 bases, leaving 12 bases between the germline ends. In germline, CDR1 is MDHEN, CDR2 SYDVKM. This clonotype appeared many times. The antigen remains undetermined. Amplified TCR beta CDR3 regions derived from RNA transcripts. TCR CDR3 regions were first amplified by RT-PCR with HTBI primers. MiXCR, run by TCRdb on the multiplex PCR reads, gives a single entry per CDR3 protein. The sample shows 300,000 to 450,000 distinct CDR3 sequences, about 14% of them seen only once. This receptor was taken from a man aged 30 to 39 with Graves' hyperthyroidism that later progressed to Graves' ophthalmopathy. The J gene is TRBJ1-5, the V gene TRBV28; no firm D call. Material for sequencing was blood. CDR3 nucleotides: TGTGCCAGCAGTTCACCCTCAGGAGATCAGCCCCAGCATTTT. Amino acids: CASSSPSGDQPQHF.